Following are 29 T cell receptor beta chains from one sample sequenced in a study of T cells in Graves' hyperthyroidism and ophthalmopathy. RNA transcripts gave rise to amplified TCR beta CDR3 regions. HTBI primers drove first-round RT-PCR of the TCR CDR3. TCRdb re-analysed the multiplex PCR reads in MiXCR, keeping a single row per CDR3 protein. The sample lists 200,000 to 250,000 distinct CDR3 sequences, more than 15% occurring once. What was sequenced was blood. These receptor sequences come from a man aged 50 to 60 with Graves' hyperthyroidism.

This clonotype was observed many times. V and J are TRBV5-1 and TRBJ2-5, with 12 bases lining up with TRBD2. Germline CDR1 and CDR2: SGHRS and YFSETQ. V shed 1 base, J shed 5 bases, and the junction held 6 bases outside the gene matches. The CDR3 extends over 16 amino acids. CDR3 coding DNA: TGCGCCAGCAGCTTGAGACTAGCGGGAGACGTGGAGACCCAGTACTTC. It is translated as CASSLRLAGDVETQYF. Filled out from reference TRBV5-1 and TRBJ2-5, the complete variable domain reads KAGVTQTPRYLIKTRGQQVTLSCSPISGHRSVSWYQQTPGQGLQFLFEYFSETQRNKGNFPGRFSGRQFSNSRSEMNVSTLELGDSALYLCASSLRLAGDVETQYFGPGTRLLVL.

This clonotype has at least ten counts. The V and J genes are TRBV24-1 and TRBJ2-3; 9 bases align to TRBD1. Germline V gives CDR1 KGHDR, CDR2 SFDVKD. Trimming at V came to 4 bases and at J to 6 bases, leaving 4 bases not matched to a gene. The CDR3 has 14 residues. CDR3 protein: CATSEGQGMDTQYF. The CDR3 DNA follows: TGTGCCACCAGTGAGGGACAGGGTATGGATACGCAGTATTTT.

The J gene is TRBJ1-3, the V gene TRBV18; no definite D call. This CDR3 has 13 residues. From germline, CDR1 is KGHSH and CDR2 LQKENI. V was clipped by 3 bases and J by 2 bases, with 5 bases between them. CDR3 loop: CASSPSAGNTIYF. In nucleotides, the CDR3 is TGTGCCAGCTCACCCTCAGCTGGAAACACCATATATTTT.

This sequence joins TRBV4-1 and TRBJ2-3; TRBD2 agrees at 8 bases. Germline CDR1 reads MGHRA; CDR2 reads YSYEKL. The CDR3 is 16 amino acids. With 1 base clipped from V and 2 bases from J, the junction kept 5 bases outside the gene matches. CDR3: CASSQVGRALTDTQYF. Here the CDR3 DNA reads TGCGCCAGCAGCCAAGTCGGGAGGGCCCTCACAGATACGCAGTATTTT.

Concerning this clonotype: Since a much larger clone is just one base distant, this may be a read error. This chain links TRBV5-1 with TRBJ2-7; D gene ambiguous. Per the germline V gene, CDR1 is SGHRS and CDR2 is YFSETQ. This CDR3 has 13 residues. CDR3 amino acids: CASRKVEAYGQYF. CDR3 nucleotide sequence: TGCGCCAGCAGGAAGGTAGAAGCCTACGGGCAGTACTTC. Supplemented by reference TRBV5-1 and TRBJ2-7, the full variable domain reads KAGVTQTPRYLIKTRGQQVTLSCSPISGHRSVSWYQQTPGQGLQFLFEYFSETQRNKGNFPGRFSGRQFSNSRSEMNVSTLELGDSALYLCASRKVEAYGQYFGPGTRLTVT.

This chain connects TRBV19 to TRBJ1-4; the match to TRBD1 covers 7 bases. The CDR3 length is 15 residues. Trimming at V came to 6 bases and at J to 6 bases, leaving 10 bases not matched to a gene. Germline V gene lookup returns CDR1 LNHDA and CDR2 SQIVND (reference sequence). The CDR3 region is CASRKLGQSDEKLFF. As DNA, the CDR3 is TGTGCCAGTAGGAAACTGGGACAGTCAGATGAAAAACTGTTTTTT.

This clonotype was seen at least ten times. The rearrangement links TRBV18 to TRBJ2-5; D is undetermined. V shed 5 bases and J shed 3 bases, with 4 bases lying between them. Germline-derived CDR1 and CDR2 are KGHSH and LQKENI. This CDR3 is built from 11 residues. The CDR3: CASSTKETQYF. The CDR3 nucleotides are TGTGCCAGCTCAACAAAAGAGACCCAGTACTTC.

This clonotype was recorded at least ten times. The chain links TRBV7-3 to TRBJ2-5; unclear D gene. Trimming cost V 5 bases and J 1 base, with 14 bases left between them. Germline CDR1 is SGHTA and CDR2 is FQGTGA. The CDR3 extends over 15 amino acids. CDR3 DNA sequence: TGTGCCAGCAGCCCCCAGCCAGGTGCCCAAGAGACCCAGTACTTC. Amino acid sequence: CASSPQPGAQETQYF.

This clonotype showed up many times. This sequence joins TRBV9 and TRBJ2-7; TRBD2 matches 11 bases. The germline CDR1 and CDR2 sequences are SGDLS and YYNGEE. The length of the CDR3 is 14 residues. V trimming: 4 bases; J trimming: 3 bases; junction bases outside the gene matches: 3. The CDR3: CASSTSGSVYEQYF. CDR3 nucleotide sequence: TGTGCCAGCAGCACTAGCGGGAGTGTCTACGAGCAGTACTTC.

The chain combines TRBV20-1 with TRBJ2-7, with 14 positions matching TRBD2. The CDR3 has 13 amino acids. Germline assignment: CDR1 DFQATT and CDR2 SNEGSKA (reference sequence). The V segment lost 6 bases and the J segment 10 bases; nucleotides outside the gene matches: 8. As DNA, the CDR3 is TGCAGTGCCACCCCCGGGACTAGCGGGAGTCAGTACTTC. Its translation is CSATPGTSGSQYF.

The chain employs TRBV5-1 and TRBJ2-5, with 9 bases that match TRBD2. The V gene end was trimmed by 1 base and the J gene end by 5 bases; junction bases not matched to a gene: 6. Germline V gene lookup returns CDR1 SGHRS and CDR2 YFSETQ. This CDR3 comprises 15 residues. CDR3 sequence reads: CASSLLAGEGETQYF. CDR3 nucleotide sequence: TGCGCCAGCAGCTTGTTAGCGGGAGAGGGGGAGACCCAGTACTTC.

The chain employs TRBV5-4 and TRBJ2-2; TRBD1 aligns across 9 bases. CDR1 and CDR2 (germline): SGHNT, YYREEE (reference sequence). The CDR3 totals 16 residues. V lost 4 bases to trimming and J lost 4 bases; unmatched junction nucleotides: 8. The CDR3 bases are TGTGCCAGCAGCGGGGCCCCGGGACAGGGCACCGGGGAGCTGTTTTTT. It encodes CASSGAPGQGTGELFF.

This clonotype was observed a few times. CDR3 amino acids: CASSGRTGGNSPLHF. CDR3 DNA: TGTGCCAGCAGCGGTAGGACAGGGGGAAATTCACCCCTCCACTTT. This rearrangement joins TRBV9 to TRBJ1-6; 10 nucleotides line up with TRBD1. CDR3 size: 15 residues. V dropped 3 bases and J dropped 7; count of bases not matched to a gene: 4. The germline CDR1 and CDR2 sequences are SGDLS and YYNGEE.

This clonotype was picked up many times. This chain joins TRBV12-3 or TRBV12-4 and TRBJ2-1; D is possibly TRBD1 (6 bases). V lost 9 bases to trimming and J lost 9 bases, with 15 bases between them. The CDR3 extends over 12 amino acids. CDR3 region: CARGQPGGEQFF. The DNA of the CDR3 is TGTGCCAGAGGACAGCCCGGTGGTGAGCAGTTCTTC.

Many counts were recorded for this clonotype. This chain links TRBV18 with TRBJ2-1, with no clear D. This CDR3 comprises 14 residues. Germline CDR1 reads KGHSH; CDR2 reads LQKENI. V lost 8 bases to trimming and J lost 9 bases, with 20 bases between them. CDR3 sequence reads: CASLDARETSEQFF. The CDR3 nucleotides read TGTGCCAGCCTGGACGCCCGTGAGACCAGTGAGCAGTTCTTC.

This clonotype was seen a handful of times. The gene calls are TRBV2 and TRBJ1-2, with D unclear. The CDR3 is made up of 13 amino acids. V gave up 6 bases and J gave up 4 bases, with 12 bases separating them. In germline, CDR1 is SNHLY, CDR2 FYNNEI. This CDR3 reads CASRGPEAYGYTF. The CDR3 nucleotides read TGTGCCAGCAGAGGTCCAGAGGCCTATGGCTACACCTTC.

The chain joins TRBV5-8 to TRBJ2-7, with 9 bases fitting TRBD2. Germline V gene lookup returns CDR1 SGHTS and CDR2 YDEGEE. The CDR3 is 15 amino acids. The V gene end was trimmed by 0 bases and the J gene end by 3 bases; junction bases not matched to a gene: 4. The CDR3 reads CASSLAPSGVYEQYF. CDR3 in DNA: TGTGCCAGCAGCTTGGCGCCTAGCGGGGTCTACGAGCAGTACTTC.

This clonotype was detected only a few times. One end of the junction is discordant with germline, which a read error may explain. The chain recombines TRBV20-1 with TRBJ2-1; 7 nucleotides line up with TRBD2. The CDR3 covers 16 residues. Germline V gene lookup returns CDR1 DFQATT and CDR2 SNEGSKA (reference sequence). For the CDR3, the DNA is TGCAGTGCTAGAGGACCCCGACTAGCCTCCCACAATGAGCAGTTCTTC. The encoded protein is CSARGPRLASHNEQFF.

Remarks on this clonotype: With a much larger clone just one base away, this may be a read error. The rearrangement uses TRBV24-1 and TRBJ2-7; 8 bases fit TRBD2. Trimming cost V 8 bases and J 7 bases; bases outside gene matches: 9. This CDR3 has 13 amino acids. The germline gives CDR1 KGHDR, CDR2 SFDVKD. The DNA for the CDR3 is TGTGCCACCAAGCAGCGGGAGCGTGATGAGCAGTACTTC. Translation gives CATKQRERDEQYF.

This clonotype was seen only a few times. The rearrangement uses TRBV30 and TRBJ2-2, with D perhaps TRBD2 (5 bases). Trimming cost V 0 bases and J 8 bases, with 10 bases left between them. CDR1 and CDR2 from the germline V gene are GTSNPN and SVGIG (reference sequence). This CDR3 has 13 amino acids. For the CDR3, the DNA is TGTGCCTGGAGTGTGACGGGAAATGGGGAGCTGTTTTTT. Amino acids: CAWSVTGNGELFF.

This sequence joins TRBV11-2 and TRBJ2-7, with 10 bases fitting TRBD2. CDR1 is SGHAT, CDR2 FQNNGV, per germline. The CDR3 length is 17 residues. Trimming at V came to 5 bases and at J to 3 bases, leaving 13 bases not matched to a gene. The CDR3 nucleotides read TGTGCCAGCAGCGGGAATAGGGCTAGCGGGAGCGGCTACGAGCAGTACTTC. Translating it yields CASSGNRASGSGYEQYF.

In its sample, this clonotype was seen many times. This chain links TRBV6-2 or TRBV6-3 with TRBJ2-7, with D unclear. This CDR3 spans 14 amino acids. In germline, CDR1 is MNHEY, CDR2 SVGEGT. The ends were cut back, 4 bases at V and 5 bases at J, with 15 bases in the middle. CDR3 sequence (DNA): TGTGCCAGCAGTTCCACGACCAAGGCGCACGAGCAGTACTTC. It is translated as CASSSTTKAHEQYF.

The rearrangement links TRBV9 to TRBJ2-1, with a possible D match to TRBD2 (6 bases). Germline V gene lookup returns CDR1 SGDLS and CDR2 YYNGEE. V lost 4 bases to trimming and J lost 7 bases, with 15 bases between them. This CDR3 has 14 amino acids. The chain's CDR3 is CASSPTDYKNEQFF. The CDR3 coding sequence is TGTGCCAGCAGCCCGACGGACTATAAAAATGAGCAGTTCTTC.

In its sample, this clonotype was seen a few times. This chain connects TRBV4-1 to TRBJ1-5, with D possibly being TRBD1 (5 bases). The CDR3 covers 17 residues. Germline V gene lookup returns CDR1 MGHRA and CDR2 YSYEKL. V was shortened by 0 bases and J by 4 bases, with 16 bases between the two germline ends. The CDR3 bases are TGCGCCAGCAGCCAAGATAAGACTTACAGGATTAATCAGCCCCAGCATTTT. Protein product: CASSQDKTYRINQPQHF.

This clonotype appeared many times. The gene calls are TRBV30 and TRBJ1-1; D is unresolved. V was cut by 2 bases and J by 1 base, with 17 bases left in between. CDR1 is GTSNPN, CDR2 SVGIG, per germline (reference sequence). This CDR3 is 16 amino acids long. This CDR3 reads CAWSQDWVRANTEAFF. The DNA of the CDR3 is TGTGCCTGGAGTCAGGACTGGGTTCGGGCGAACACTGAAGCTTTCTTT.

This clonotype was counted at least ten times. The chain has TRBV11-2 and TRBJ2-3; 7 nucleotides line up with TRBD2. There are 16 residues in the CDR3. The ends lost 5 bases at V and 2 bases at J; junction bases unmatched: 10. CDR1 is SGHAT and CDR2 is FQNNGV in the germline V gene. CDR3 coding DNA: TGTGCCAGCAGCCTCAGCCCAGCGGGACTCACAGATACGCAGTATTTT. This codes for CASSLSPAGLTDTQYF.

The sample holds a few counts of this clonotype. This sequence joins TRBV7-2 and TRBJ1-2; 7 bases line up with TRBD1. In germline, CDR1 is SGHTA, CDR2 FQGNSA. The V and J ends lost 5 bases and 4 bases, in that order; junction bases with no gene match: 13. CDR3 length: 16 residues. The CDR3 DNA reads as TGTGCCAGCAGCCCCCTGGGCAAACAGGGGACCTATGGCTACACCTTC. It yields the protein CASSPLGKQGTYGYTF.

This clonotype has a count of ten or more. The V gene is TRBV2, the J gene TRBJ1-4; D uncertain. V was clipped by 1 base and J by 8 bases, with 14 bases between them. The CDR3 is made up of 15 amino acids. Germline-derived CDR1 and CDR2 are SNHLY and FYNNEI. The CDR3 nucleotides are TGTGCCAGCAGTGAAGGTAGCCAGTTGAAAGAAAAACTGTTTTTT. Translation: CASSEGSQLKEKLFF.

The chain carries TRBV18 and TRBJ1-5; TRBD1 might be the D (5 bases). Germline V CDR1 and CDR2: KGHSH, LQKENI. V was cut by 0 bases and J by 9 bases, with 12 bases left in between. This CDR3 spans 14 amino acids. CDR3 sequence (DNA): TGTGCCAGCTCACCACCGGGGTTTCAGGGGCCCCAGCATTTT. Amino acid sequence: CASSPPGFQGPQHF.